These T cell receptor beta chains were read from a single sample in a study of T cells in Graves' hyperthyroidism and ophthalmopathy. A single record per CDR3 protein comes from TCRdb applying MiXCR to the multiplex PCR reads. The sample yields roughly 100,000 distinct CDR3 sequences, about half seen once. The sequenced material came from blood. These receptor sequences come from a middle-aged woman with Graves' hyperthyroidism. Both conserved end residues are part of each CDR3. The order of the fields is J gene, D gene, V gene, clone size, CDR3 protein, CDR3 DNA. D genes are given only for firm matches. Part of the rows lack a size; the others show once, few, many or a class for expanded clones.

TRBJ1-2,.,TRBV9,many,CASSVEDSDYTF,TGTGCCAGCAGCGTAGAGGACAGTGACTACACCTTC
TRBJ1-2,TRBD1,TRBV13,few,CASSSLRQGVNGGYTF,TGTGCCAGCAGCTCCCTTCGGCAGGGGGTAAATGGTGGCTACACCTTC
TRBJ2-3,.,TRBV7-2,few,CASSLEGSTDTQYF,TGTGCCAGCAGCTTAGAAGGGAGCACAGATACGCAGTATTTT
TRBJ1-6,.,TRBV7-2,.,CASSSQGGHHF,TGTGCCAGCAGCTCACAGGGTGGCCACCACTTT
TRBJ2-7,TRBD1,TRBV12-3/TRBV12-4,.,CASSPANRGQDEQYF,TGTGCCAGCAGTCCAGCGAACAGGGGTCAAGACGAGCAGTACTTC
TRBJ1-5,TRBD1,TRBV27,many,CASSWDSSNQPQHF,TGTGCCAGCAGTTGGGACAGTAGCAATCAGCCCCAGCATTTT
TRBJ2-7,TRBD2,TRBV20-1,many,CSARATSGRYEQYF,TGCAGTGCTAGAGCTACTAGCGGGAGGTACGAGCAGTACTTC
TRBJ1-2,.,TRBV30,.,CAWSVGFAYGYTF,TGTGCCTGGAGTGTGGGTTTTGCCTATGGCTACACCTTC
TRBJ2-5,.,TRBV20-1,many,CSARTRRETQYF,TGCAGTGCTAGAACCAGACGAGAGACCCAGTACTTC
TRBJ1-2,TRBD1,TRBV29-1,.,CSVSLGQGARYGYTF,TGCAGCGTCAGCCTTGGACAGGGGGCGAGGTATGGCTACACCTTC
TRBJ1-1,TRBD1,TRBV4-2,many,CASSQVRTGGTEAFF,TGTGCCAGCAGCCAAGTGAGGACAGGGGGCACTGAAGCTTTCTTT
TRBJ1-5,.,TRBV7-2,.,CASSFTGSGYQPQHF,TGTGCCAGCAGCTTTACAGGGAGTGGGTATCAGCCCCAGCATTTT
TRBJ1-4,TRBD1,TRBV12-3/TRBV12-4,.,CASSLQGRKDEKLFF,TGTGCCAGCAGTCTACAGGGGCGTAAGGATGAAAAACTGTTTTTT
TRBJ1-2,TRBD1,TRBV6-1,.,CASSPRGTAGYGYTF,TGTGCCAGCAGTCCTAGGGGGACAGCAGGGTATGGCTACACCTTC
TRBJ1-1,.,TRBV7-8,.,CASSLYASALNTEAFF,TGTGCCAGCAGTTTATACGCTTCGGCGTTGAACACTGAAGCTTTCTTT
TRBJ2-5,.,TRBV7-9,medium-sized,CASTQMGETQYF,TGTGCCAGCACCCAGATGGGGGAGACCCAGTACTTC
TRBJ1-5,.,TRBV2,.,CASNIQGTYEHF,TGTGCCAGCAACATACAGGGAACCTACGAGCATTTT
TRBJ1-2,TRBD1,TRBV25-1,.,CASQDWTGSYGYTF,TGTGCCAGCCAAGATTGGACAGGTTCCTATGGCTACACCTTC
TRBJ1-2,.,TRBV10-3,once,CAISSGTAYGYTF,TGTGCCATCAGCTCAGGGACTGCGTATGGCTACACCTTC
TRBJ1-4,.,TRBV2,few,CASSLPTENLMVMGEKLFF,TGTGCCAGCAGTTTACCGACTGAAAATTTGATGGTAATGGGTGAAAAACTGTTTTTT
TRBJ2-4,.,TRBV29-1,.,CSVVVAKNIQYF,TGCAGCGTTGTAGTAGCCAAAAACATTCAGTACTTC
TRBJ2-7,.,TRBV2,many,CASSSLAVKGAEQYF,TGTGCCAGCAGTAGCTTAGCGGTAAAGGGCGCCGAGCAGTACTTC
TRBJ1-5,.,TRBV20-1,.,CSASPGPNQPQHF,TGCAGTGCTAGTCCAGGGCCCAATCAGCCCCAGCATTTT
TRBJ1-4,.,TRBV29-1,.,CSVEREGTNEKLFF,TGCAGCGTTGAGCGGGAGGGTACTAATGAAAAACTGTTTTTT
TRBJ2-2,.,TRBV7-2,.,CASRLNGANVLTFGAGELFF,.
TRBJ1-4,TRBD1,TRBV29-1,.,CSAQLGGTNEKLFF,TGCAGCGCCCAGTTAGGGGGCACTAATGAAAAACTGTTTTTT
TRBJ1-2,TRBD1,TRBV25-1,.,CASSEWTGDGYTF,TGTGCCAGCAGTGAATGGACAGGGGATGGCTACACCTTC
TRBJ2-5,TRBD2,TRBV20-1,many,CSARGGRGYQETQYF,TGCAGTGCTAGGGGCGGGAGAGGGTACCAAGAGACCCAGTACTTC
TRBJ1-2,.,TRBV20-1,many,CSARAWGRFGYGYTF,TGCAGTGCTAGAGCTTGGGGGAGGTTTGGCTATGGCTACACCTTC
TRBJ1-6,.,TRBV9,.,CASGLDTPLHF,TGCGCCAGCGGTTTAGATACGCCCCTCCACTTT
TRBJ2-7,TRBD1,TRBV20-1,many,CSARRDSLFEQYF,TGCAGTGCTAGACGGGACAGTCTTTTCGAGCAGTACTTC
TRBJ2-7,.,TRBV6-5,many,CASSYTPDSYEQYF,TGTGCCAGCAGTTACACCCCGGATTCCTACGAGCAGTACTTC
TRBJ1-1,TRBD1,TRBV7-3,.,CASRPDRTEAFF,TGTGCCAGCAGACCGGACAGGACCGAAGCTTTCTTT
TRBJ1-5,TRBD1,TRBV5-1,many,CASSLGTGKSNQPQHF,TGCGCCAGCAGCTTGGGGACAGGGAAGAGCAATCAGCCCCAGCATTTT
TRBJ2-2,TRBD2,TRBV7-2,.,CASSQDPALLAGGLYRTGELFF,TGCGCCAGCAGCCAAGATCCTGCCCTTCTAGCGGGAGGGTTATACAGGACCGGGGAGCTGTTTTTT
TRBJ1-1,TRBD1,TRBV7-9,.,CASSPRRDRARSTEAFF,TGTGCCAGCAGCCCCCGCCGGGACAGAGCTAGGAGCACTGAAGCTTTCTTT
TRBJ1-4,.,TRBV2,.,CASVDRNEKLFF,TGTGCCAGCGTTGACAGGAATGAAAAACTGTTTTTT
TRBJ2-7,TRBD2,TRBV4-3,.,CASSQEAAGPQPQQYF,TGCGCCAGCAGCCAAGAGGCAGCGGGACCTCAGCCCCAGCAGTACTTC
TRBJ2-5,TRBD1,TRBV29-1,.,CSSSGTGGGETQYF,TGCAGCTCCTCCGGGACAGGGGGAGGAGAGACCCAGTACTTC
TRBJ1-1,.,TRBV29-1,.,CSVRLRDTEAFF,TGCAGCGTTCGGTTAAGGGACACTGAAGCTTTCTTT
TRBJ1-1,.,TRBV25-1,.,CASRGAGLTEAFF,TGTGCCAGCAGGGGGGCAGGGCTAACTGAAGCTTTCTTT